A selection of T cell receptor beta chains follows, all from one sample in a study of blood T cells in healthy people across ages. TCRdb fed the 5' RACE reads into MiXCR, producing one record per CDR3 protein. The table has 600,000 to 1,000,000 distinct CDR3 sequences, 20% to 30% seen once. These data were likewise used in another study, on T cells of mothers and their children.

Sequenced input: blood. The source of these receptors is a boy between 10 and 17 years old in good health. Both conserved end residues are part of each CDR3. Each record gives: clone size, J gene, D gene, V gene, CDR3 protein, CDR3 DNA. A D gene is named only where the DNA matches it firmly. The size field is filled for only some rows; it gives once, few, many or a size class.

>few|TRBJ1-4|TRBD1|TRBV20-1
CSAKDREQREELFF
TGCAGTGCTAAAGACAGGGAGCAAAGAGAAGAACTGTTTTTT
>-|TRBJ2-5|TRBD2|TRBV5-1
CASSLVERLAGAQETQYF
TGCGCCAGCAGCTTGGTAGAAAGACTAGCGGGGGCACAAGAGACCCAGTACTTC
>-|TRBJ2-7|-|TRBV2
CASSTGLTHEQYF
TGTGCCAGCAGTACCGGGCTAACCCACGAGCAGTACTTC
>-|TRBJ2-7|TRBD1|TRBV20-1
CSAPQGAGSYEQYF
TGCAGTGCTCCTCAGGGGGCAGGGTCCTACGAGCAGTACTTC
>once|TRBJ2-3|-|TRBV5-5
CASSTEGRKTDTQYF
TGTGCCAGCAGCACGGAGGGCCGTAAAACAGATACGCAGTATTTT
>few|TRBJ2-7|TRBD1|TRBV4-3
CASSHRTGGIYEQYF
TGCGCCAGCAGCCACCGGACAGGGGGGATCTACGAGCAGTACTTC
>once|TRBJ2-5|-|TRBV27
CASSFNRRETQYF
TGTGCCAGCAGTTTCAACAGACGAGAGACCCAGTACTTC
>few|TRBJ2-5|-|TRBV7-9
CASSLRDETQYF
TGTGCCAGCAGCTTAAGGGATGAGACCCAGTACTTC
>many|TRBJ1-1|-|TRBV5-1
CASSLEGQKNTEAFF
TGCGCCAGCAGCTTGGAGGGGCAGAAAAACACTGAAGCTTTCTTT
>-|TRBJ2-7|-|TRBV6-5
CASSVPLSSYEQYF
TGTGCCAGCAGCGTGCCTCTGAGCTCCTACGAGCAGTACTTC
>-|TRBJ2-3|-|TRBV10-3
CAISGTGLSTDTQYF
TGTGCCATCAGTGGGACAGGACTATCCACAGATACGCAGTATTTT
>few|TRBJ2-5|-|TRBV29-1
CSAEYPGPETQYF
TGCAGCGCTGAGTATCCAGGTCCCGAGACCCAGTACTTC
>-|TRBJ1-4|-|TRBV4-3
CASSDHQGANEKLFF
TGCGCCAGCAGCGATCACCAAGGGGCTAATGAAAAACTGTTTTTT
>few|TRBJ2-5|-|TRBV29-1
CSVALGLQETQYF
TGCAGCGTGGCATTGGGGCTCCAAGAGACCCAGTACTTC
>-|TRBJ2-7|TRBD1|TRBV20-1
CSAREDRGYSYEQYF
TGCAGTGCTAGAGAGGACAGGGGGTACTCCTACGAGCAGTACTTC
>-|TRBJ2-7|-|TRBV5-1
CASSSGGTDYDAQYF
TGCGCCAGCAGCTCCGGCGGGACAGATTACGATGCGCAGTACTTC
>few|TRBJ2-7|-|TRBV20-1
CSAPVRSYEQYF
TGCAGTGCCCCGGTGAGGTCCTACGAGCAGTACTTC
>-|TRBJ2-5|-|TRBV19
CASSKRIQETQYF
TGTGCCAGTAGTAAAAGAATCCAAGAGACCCAGTACTTC
>-|TRBJ2-4|-|TRBV28
CASSYPSDAKNIQYF
TGTGCCAGCAGTTACCCCTCGGATGCCAAAAACATTCAGTACTTC
>-|TRBJ1-4|-|TRBV7-8
CASSPRRAGTNEKLFF
TGTGCCAGCAGCCCACGCCGGGCAGGCACTAATGAAAAGCTGTTTTTT
>-|TRBJ2-1|TRBD1|TRBV5-1
CASSLAGPGGMAYNEQFF
TGCGCCAGCAGCTTGGCGGGGCCAGGGGGAATGGCCTACAATGAGCAGTTCTTC
>many|TRBJ1-5|-|TRBV12-3/TRBV12-4
CASSLVRMNQPQHF
TGTGCCAGCAGTTTAGTCCGGATGAATCAGCCCCAGCATTTT
>few|TRBJ1-4|-|TRBV6-2/TRBV6-3
CASSYVNRLQNEKLFF
TGTGCCAGCAGTTACGTCAACAGGCTGCAGAATGAAAAACTGTTTTTT
>-|TRBJ1-1|-|TRBV6-5
CASSTPGLNTEAFF
TGTGCCAGCAGTACACCGGGGCTGAACACTGAAGCTTTCTTT
>-|TRBJ2-5|-|TRBV29-1
CSLQEGRTQYF
TGCAGCCTTCAGGAGGGTCGGACCCAGTACTTC
>-|TRBJ2-7|-|TRBV4-3
CASSQDTGGYEQYF
TGCGCCAGCAGCCAAGATACCGGGGGCTACGAGCAGTACTTC
>-|TRBJ2-5|-|TRBV6-6
CASSYGGIETQYF
TGTGCCAGCAGTTATGGGGGGATAGAGACCCAGTACTTC
>-|TRBJ2-1|TRBD2|TRBV6-2/TRBV6-3
CASSYLSGTSGRVPYNEQFF
TGTGCCAGCAGTTACCTCTCCGGGACTAGCGGGAGGGTGCCCTACAATGAGCAGTTCTTC
>few|TRBJ1-1|-|TRBV29-1
CSVESGTNTEAFF
TGCAGCGTTGAATCGGGCACGAACACTGAAGCTTTCTTT
>-|TRBJ2-1|-|TRBV7-3
CASSSISGGHEQFF
TGTGCCAGCAGCTCAATTTCGGGGGGCCATGAGCAGTTCTTC
>few|TRBJ2-4|-|TRBV28
CASRIRPLGAIAKNIQYF
TGTGCCAGCAGGATTAGGCCCCTGGGGGCGATAGCCAAAAACATTCAGTACTTC
>few|TRBJ2-4|-|TRBV6-5
CASMAGAKNIQYF
TGTGCCAGCATGGCGGGGGCCAAAAACATTCAGTACTTC
>-|TRBJ2-4|-|TRBV6-5
CTSSSPGTLAKNIQYF
TGTACCAGCAGTTCACCAGGGACCCTAGCCAAAAACATTCAGTACTTC
>few|TRBJ2-3|-|TRBV5-1
CASSLAQRTTDTQYF
TGCGCCAGCAGCTTGGCCCAGCGGACCACAGATACGCAGTATTTT
>-|TRBJ1-1|TRBD1|TRBV7-2
CASSLGLTGGAFF
TGTGCCAGCAGCTTAGGGTTAACAGGGGGAGCTTTCTTT
>few|TRBJ2-5|TRBD2|TRBV12-3/TRBV12-4
CASSRGTSGKETQYF
TGTGCCAGCAGCAGGGGGACTAGCGGAAAAGAGACCCAGTACTTC
>many|TRBJ2-3|TRBD2|TRBV11-2
CASSFHSGGLDTQYF
TGTGCCAGCAGCTTTCATTCGGGGGGGTTGGATACGCAGTATTTT
>few|TRBJ2-5|-|TRBV7-2
CASSLRGGLRETQYF
TGTGCCAGCAGTTTGAGGGGGGGGCTCAGAGAGACTCAGTACTTC
>-|TRBJ2-5|TRBD2|TRBV7-9
CASSSRLAGDQETQYF
TGTGCCAGCAGCTCGAGACTAGCGGGGGATCAAGAGACCCAGTACTTC
>few|TRBJ1-5|-|TRBV28
CASTEPGLGNQPQHF
TGTGCCAGCACCGAACCGGGACTCGGAAATCAGCCCCAGCATTTT
>-|TRBJ1-4|-|TRBV7-9
CASSLIASGMDEKLFF
TGTGCCAGCAGCTTAATCGCTTCAGGGATGGATGAAAAACTGTTTTTT
>-|TRBJ2-7|-|TRBV2
CASMKYEQYF
TGTGCCAGCATGAAGTACGAGCAGTACTTC